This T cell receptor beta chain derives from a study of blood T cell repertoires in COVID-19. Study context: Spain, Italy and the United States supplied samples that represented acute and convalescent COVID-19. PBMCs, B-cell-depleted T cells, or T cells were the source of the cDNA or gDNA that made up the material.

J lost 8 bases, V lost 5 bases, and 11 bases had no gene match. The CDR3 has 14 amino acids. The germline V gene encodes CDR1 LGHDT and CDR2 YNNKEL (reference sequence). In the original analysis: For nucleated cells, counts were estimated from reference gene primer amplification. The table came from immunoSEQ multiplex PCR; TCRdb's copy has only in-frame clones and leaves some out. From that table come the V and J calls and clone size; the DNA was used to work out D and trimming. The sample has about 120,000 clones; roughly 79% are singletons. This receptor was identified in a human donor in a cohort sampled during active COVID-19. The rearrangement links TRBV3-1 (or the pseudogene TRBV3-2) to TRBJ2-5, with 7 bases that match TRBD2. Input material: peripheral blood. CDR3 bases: TGTGCCAGCAGCTCCTCCGGGGGGACTGAAACCCAGTACTTC. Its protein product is CASSSSGGTETQYF.